This TCR beta chain was retrieved from a study of post-analysis software for immune sequencing data. Study-wide points: Under the F measure, samples that were prepared in one batch clustered strongly together.

As concerns this clonotype: Antigen: not known.

Included in the TCR beta cDNA libraries were unique molecular identifiers. TCRdb reanalysed the PCR reads using MiXCR and keeps one entry per CDR3 protein. This table has about 810,000 distinct CDR3 sequences, roughly 50% appearing once. The TCR was taken from a girl between 10 and 17 years old with multiple sclerosis. The source material was blood.

The CDR3 loop is CASSGGTESEQFF. The CDR3 nucleotides are TGTGCCAGCAGTGGGGGGACAGAAAGTGAGCAGTTCTTC. J is TRBJ2-1 and V is TRBV6-4, with TRBD1 identical over 7 bases. The CDR3 runs to 13 residues. V lost 4 bases, J lost 9 bases, and 6 bases stayed unmatched. The germline gives CDR1 MRHNA, CDR2 SNTAGT.